This TCR beta chain appears in the sequencing data of a study of STAT5B mutations in CD4+ large granular lymphocyte leukemia. Whole-study findings and limits: Roughly 27% of private leukemic clonotypes occurred rarely in other patients' non-leukemic repertoires. Top patient clones used TRBV06 genes more often: 8/27 versus 2/35 in controls. Data were not HLA-matched across samples.

V lost 1 base, J lost 5 bases, and 18 bases lay in between. The CDR3 extends over 16 amino acids. Looked up from germline, CDR1 is SGHRS and CDR2 is YFSETQ. TCRdb's table, derived via immunoSEQ multiplex PCR, lists solely in-frame clones and lacks some. The sample yields 5,800 or so clones, approximately 69% seen once. Either unselected PBMC or bead-purified CD4+, CD4+CD8+, CD57+ or CD56+ cells were sequenced. Notes on this clone: What it binds is unknown.

The source material was PBMCs. This TCR was recovered from a woman in her 70s with CD4+ T-cell large granular lymphocyte leukemia. The chain is built from TRBV5-1 and TRBJ1-1; D unresolved. Here the CDR3 DNA reads TGCGCCAGCAGCTTGACCGGGTCCCCCTCGAGTACTGAAGCTTTCTTT. This gives the protein CASSLTGSPSSTEAFF.